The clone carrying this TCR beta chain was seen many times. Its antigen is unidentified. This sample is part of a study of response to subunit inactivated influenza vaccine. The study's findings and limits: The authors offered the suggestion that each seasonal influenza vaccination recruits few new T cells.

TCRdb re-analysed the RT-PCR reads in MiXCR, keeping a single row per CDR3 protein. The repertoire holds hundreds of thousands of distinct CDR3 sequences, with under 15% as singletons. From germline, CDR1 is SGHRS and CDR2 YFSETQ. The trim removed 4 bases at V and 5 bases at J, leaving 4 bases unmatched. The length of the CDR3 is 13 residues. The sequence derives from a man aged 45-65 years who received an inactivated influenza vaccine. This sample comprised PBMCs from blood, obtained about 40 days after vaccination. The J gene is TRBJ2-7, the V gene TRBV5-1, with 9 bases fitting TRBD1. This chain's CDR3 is CASSLRDRDEQYF. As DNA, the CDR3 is TGCGCCAGCAGCCTCCGGGACAGGGACGAGCAGTACTTC.